These 21 T cell receptor beta chains originate from one sample sequenced in a study of Ad26.COV2.S vaccination and SARS-CoV-2 variants (dated by TCRdb to the early 2020s). The library was produced with the immunoSEQ multiplex PCR assay. This is the immuneACCESS table as TCRdb keeps it, with only in-frame sequences that have V and J called. A part of the clones is gone; compared with another copy, unresolved V genes explain less than half, and the rest is unexplained. The sample table lists fewer than 800,000 clones, more than 80% of them with a count of one. The ten top clones hold about 1.5% of the sample. The treatment or condition label here, explained by the study, means: some 20 received Ad26.COV2.S at low or high dose, single or two shots; five or six received placebo; per-sample allocation not given. Repertoires of vaccine and placebo recipients were sequenced from samples taken on day 63 after the first injection.

Material: peripheral blood, obtained in a trial of Ad26.COV2.S vaccine versus placebo. Receptor source: a person aged 18-60 years who received the Ad26.COV2.S COVID-19 vaccine or a placebo.

The chain joins TRBV2 to TRBJ2-7, with D perhaps TRBD2 (6 bases). The CDR3 extends over 13 amino acids. The V end was cut by 6 bases, the J end by 0 bases, with 9 bases between. Germline V gene sequence: CDR1 SNHLY, CDR2 FYNNEI. CDR3 loop: CASRDYNSYEQYF. The CDR3 DNA is TGTGCCAGCAGGGACTACAACTCCTACGAGCAGTACTTC. Supplemented by reference TRBV2 and TRBJ2-7, the full variable domain reads EPEVTQTPSHQVTQMGQEVILRCVPISNHLYFYWYRQILGQKVEFLVSFYNNEISEKSEIFDDQFSVERPDGSNFTLKIRSTKLEDSAMYFCASRDYNSYEQYFGPGTRLTVT.

The chain has TRBV20-1 and TRBJ2-5, with a weak D call TRBD2 (6 bases). The CDR3 is made up of 14 amino acids. Germline CDR1 is DFQATT and CDR2 is SNEGSKA (reference sequence). Trimming removed 3 bases at V and 5 bases at J, with 16 bases between. CDR3 sequence (DNA): TGCAGTGCTAGTTCTGGGATTGGGGGGGAGACCCAGTACTTC. This gives the protein CSASSGIGGETQYF.

The chain carries TRBV10-1 and TRBJ2-7; perhaps TRBD1 as D (6 bases). The CDR3 is 12 amino acids. Germline-derived CDR1 and CDR2 are WNHNN and SYGVQD (reference sequence). Trimming pared 7 bases from V and 6 bases from J, leaving 13 bases between. The CDR3 loop reads CASNNRVGEQYF. The CDR3 nucleotides are TGCGCCAGCAACAACAGGGTTGGCGAGCAGTACTTC.

The V and J genes are TRBV20-1 and TRBJ2-7, with 7 bases that match TRBD1. CDR1 and CDR2 (germline): DFQATT, SNEGSKA (reference sequence). The CDR3 runs to 12 residues. The junction had 2 bases not matched to a gene; V was cut back by 3 bases and J by 3 bases. CDR3 DNA sequence: TGCAGTGCTAGTGACAGGGACTACGAGCAGTACTTC. It is translated as CSASDRDYEQYF.

The chain links TRBV6-5 to TRBJ2-2, with 11 bases aligning to TRBD2. CDR1 MNHEY and CDR2 SVGAGI come from the germline V gene. This CDR3 contains 16 residues. With 4 bases clipped from V and 1 base from J, the junction kept 2 bases outside the gene matches. Written as DNA, the CDR3 is TGTGCCAGCAGTTCTACTAGCGGGAGGAACACCGGGGAGCTGTTTTTT. Translated: CASSSTSGRNTGELFF.

This clone was counted once. The chain links TRBV12-3 or TRBV12-4 to TRBJ1-2; D is ambiguous. This CDR3 comprises 12 residues. Trimming stripped 3 bases from V and 6 bases from J, with 8 bases between. CDR3 sequence: CASSLAANGYTF. CDR3 sequence (DNA): TGTGCCAGCAGTTTGGCAGCAAATGGCTACACCTTC.

This chain connects TRBV28 to TRBJ2-7, with D possibly matching TRBD1 (5 bases). Germline values: CDR1 MDHEN, CDR2 SYDVKM. The CDR3 covers 13 residues. V was cut by 2 bases and J by 6 bases, with 11 bases left in between. CDR3 bases: TGTGCCAGCAGTTTACGTGGGGCGCGCGAGCAGTACTTC. It encodes CASSLRGAREQYF.

The V gene is TRBV7-9, the J gene TRBJ1-5; 8 nucleotides align to TRBD1. CDR3 length: 15 amino acids. Germline CDR1 SEHNR, CDR2 FQNEAQ (reference sequence). The junction had 3 bases not matched to a gene; V was cut back by 5 bases and J by 0 bases. Here the CDR3 reads CASSLTGDSNQPQHF. The CDR3 nucleotides are TGTGCCAGCAGCCTGACAGGGGATAGCAATCAGCCCCAGCATTTT.

The rearrangement joins TRBV3-1 (or the pseudogene TRBV3-2) to TRBJ2-5; D perhaps matches TRBD1 (6 bases). With 6 bases removed from V and 4 bases from J, the gap between germline ends came to 12 bases. Germline V CDR1 and CDR2: LGHDT, YNNKEL (reference sequence). The CDR3 consists of 13 residues. CDR3 DNA sequence: TGTGCCAGCAGTCCAGGGGTTCGAGAGACCCAGTACTTC. Translated, it gives CASSPGVRETQYF.

V and J are TRBV5-4 and TRBJ1-6, with D unresolved. CDR1 is SGHNT and CDR2 is YYREEE in the germline V gene (reference sequence). CDR3 length: 15 amino acids. V was cut by 2 bases and J by 7 bases, with 13 bases left in between. CDR3 coding DNA: TGTGCCAGCAGCTTCGGAGGGAGCCTGAATTCACCCCTCCACTTT. Its protein is CASSFGGSLNSPLHF.

This chain connects TRBV29-1 to TRBJ1-4; D gene ambiguous. This CDR3 contains 13 residues. Germline lookup yields CDR1 SQVTM and CDR2 ANQGSEA. Trimming stripped 6 bases from V and 4 bases from J, with 12 bases between. The CDR3 spells CSVADGINEKLFF. The CDR3 region has the DNA TGCAGCGTGGCTGACGGGATTAATGAAAAACTGTTTTTT.

J is TRBJ2-1 and V is TRBV11-3, with 7 bases lining up with TRBD1. This CDR3 has 12 amino acids. Germline loops: CDR1 SGHNT, CDR2 YENEEA. V lost 1 base, J lost 13 bases, and 4 bases stayed unmatched. CDR3 sequence (DNA): TGTGCCAGCAGCTTAGGTGACAGGGTTCAGTTCTTC. Translating gives CASSLGDRVQFF.

V and J are TRBV19 and TRBJ2-7, with 9 bases lining up with TRBD1. V lost 9 bases, J lost 5 bases, and 8 bases stayed unmatched. This CDR3 comprises 13 residues. CDR1 and CDR2 (germline): LNHDA, SQIVND (reference sequence). DNA of the CDR3: TGTGCCAGCCCCGGGACAGGGACACACGAGCAGTACTTC. Amino acid sequence: CASPGTGTHEQYF.

The genes are TRBV19 and TRBJ1-3; unclear D gene. The V end lost 3 bases, the J end lost 2 bases, and 14 bases lay between the germline ends. CDR3 size: 16 residues. Germline CDR1 and CDR2: LNHDA and SQIVND (reference sequence). CDR3 nucleotide sequence: TGTGCCAGTAGTATGGGCGGGGTTCTTGCTGGAAACACCATATATTTT. Its translation: CASSMGGVLAGNTIYF. The entire variable domain, with the rest obtained from reference TRBV19 and TRBJ1-3, is as follows: DGGITQSPKYLFRKEGQNVTLSCEQNLNHDAMYWYRQDPGQGLRLIYYSQIVNDFQKGDIAEGYSVSREKKESFPLTVTSAQKNPTAFYLCASSMGGVLAGNTIYFGEGSWLTVV.

The J gene is TRBJ1-6, the V gene TRBV19; 8 nucleotides line up with TRBD1. Germline values: CDR1 LNHDA, CDR2 SQIVND (reference sequence). Trimming at V came to 6 bases and at J to 2 bases, leaving 3 bases not matched to a gene. CDR3 length: 15 residues. This CDR3 reads CASRDRETYNSPLHF. The CDR3 DNA reads as TGTGCCAGTAGGGACAGGGAAACCTATAATTCACCCCTCCACTTT.

The chain links TRBV25-1 to TRBJ2-7, with TRBD2 identical over 9 bases. Germline loops: CDR1 MGHDK, CDR2 SYGVNS. Trimming removed 6 bases from V and 4 bases from J; junction bases left unmatched: 7. The CDR3 covers 14 residues. The CDR3, as DNA: TGTGCCAGCAGACCGGGACTAGCAGGGTACGAGCAGTACTTC. This codes for CASRPGLAGYEQYF.

V is TRBV7-9 and J is TRBJ1-2; D perhaps matches TRBD1 (6 bases). The length of the CDR3 is 13 residues. The germline V and J ends were trimmed by 1 base and 6 bases, with 9 bases remaining between them. Germline V gives CDR1 SEHNR, CDR2 FQNEAQ (reference sequence). CDR3 DNA sequence: TGTGCCAGCAGCTTAGTTGCAGGGGATGGCTACACCTTC. This codes for CASSLVAGDGYTF. The complete variable domain, with remaining parts taken from reference TRBV7-9 and TRBJ1-2, reads DTGVSQNPRHKITKRGQNVTFRCDPISEHNRLYWYRQTLGQGPEFLTYFQNEAQLEKSRLLSDRFSAERPKGSFSTLEIQRTEQGDSAMYLCASSLVAGDGYTFGSGTRLTVV.

V gene TRBV9 combines with J gene TRBJ1-6; D might be TRBD1 (5 bases). Germline V gene sequence: CDR1 SGDLS, CDR2 YYNGEE. With 4 bases removed from V and 7 bases from J, the gap between germline ends came to 12 bases. The CDR3 contains 14 residues. The CDR3 DNA is TGTGCCAGCAGCAGGGACCCGGCCAATTCACCCCTCCACTTT. It yields the protein CASSRDPANSPLHF. The full variable domain, its missing parts supplied by reference TRBV9 and TRBJ1-6, is DSGVTQTPKHLITATGQRVTLRCSPRSGDLSVYWYQQSLDQGLQFLIQYYNGEERAKGNILERFSAQQFPDLHSELNLSSLELGDSALYFCASSRDPANSPLHFGNGTRLTVT.

The chain is built from TRBV6-5 and TRBJ2-5, with a weak D call TRBD2 (6 bases). Germline V lookup: CDR1 MNHEY, CDR2 SVGAGI. Trimming shortened V by 6 bases and J by 4 bases, and 18 bases separated the two germline ends. The length of the CDR3 is 15 residues. CDR3 sequence (DNA): TGTGCCAGCAGCTCCTCACTGAGGGGAGGAGAGACCCAGTACTTC. This gives the protein CASSSSLRGGETQYF.

The table lists this clone with a count of one. The chain uses TRBV30 and TRBJ2-1; the match to TRBD2 covers 7 bases. The CDR3 has 13 amino acids. Germline V gives CDR1 GTSNPN, CDR2 SVGIG (reference sequence). V lost 1 base to trimming and J lost 6 bases; unmatched junction nucleotides: 3. CDR3 bases: TGTGCCTGGAGTGGTGGACTAGTCAATGAGCAGTTCTTC. As protein: CAWSGGLVNEQFF.

A single count supports this clone. The chain employs TRBV29-1 and TRBJ2-2; D is possibly TRBD1 (6 bases). This CDR3 has 14 amino acids. CDR1 is SQVTM and CDR2 is ANQGSEA in the germline V gene. Between the trimmed V and J ends, which lost 5 bases and 1 base, there was a span of 11 bases. In DNA, the CDR3 is TGCAGCGTTCTGGACAGCCTGAACACCGGGGAGCTGTTTTTT. Its translation: CSVLDSLNTGELFF.